This T cell receptor (beta chain) is drawn from a study of T cell responses to AZD1222 COVID-19 vaccine. Assay used: immunoSEQ multiplex PCR; TCRdb lists only in-frame clones, some missing. Of over 95,000 clones in the sample, 88% are singletons; the top ten hold roughly 15%. There are 11 residues in the CDR3. V lost 3 bases, J lost 6 bases, and 3 bases lay in between. Germline CDR1 and CDR2: MDHEN and SYDVKM. Study-level findings and limits: In a largely white British group with more females than males, clonal diversity was possibly underestimated. Nearly half of spike-specific TCRs reportedly target unmutated variant regions.

Details on this clone: The antigen is undetermined.

The source is an adult who received the AZD1222 COVID-19 vaccine. Source: peripheral blood, taken 28 days after the second AZD1222 dose. The chain is built from TRBV28 and TRBJ2-1; D remains unclear. Here the CDR3 DNA reads TGTGCCAGCAGTTTCTTCAATGAGCAGTTCTTC. This sequence encodes CASSFFNEQFF.